This T cell receptor (beta chain) came from a study of cytomegalovirus exposure and HLA in healthy donors. Profiled with immunoSEQ multiplex PCR; TCRdb holds only in-frame clones, not every one. The sample records about 60,000 clones, 95% to 96% being singletons. Trimming took 0 bases from V and 4 from J; bases not matched to a gene: 2. The CDR3 sequence is 15 residues long. The germline CDR1 and CDR2 sequences are SGHRS and YFSETQ. The chain combines TRBV5-1 with TRBJ2-5, with 11 bases identical to TRBD1. The source of this sequence is a man between 18 and 29 years old in good health and CMV-seronegative. The sample taken for sequencing was PBMCs. The CDR3 bases are TGCGCCAGCAGCTTGGCGGACAGGGGGCCAGAGACCCAGTACTTC. Protein: CASSLADRGPETQYF.